This T cell receptor (beta chain) is drawn from a study of PD-L1 blockade in urothelial cancer. Overall study: Individuals in the cohort had been given 0 to 3 earlier chemotherapy regimens.

Patients' cancers were locally advanced or metastatic urothelial carcinomas. For each patient, 1 to 8 samples were obtained, pretreatment and on-treatment. Trimming left V 0 bases short and J 0 bases short, with 12 bases between. CDR3 length: 16 residues. The germline V gene has CDR1 SGHKS and CDR2 YYEKEE (reference sequence). The table came from immunoSEQ multiplex PCR; TCRdb's copy has only in-frame clones and leaves some out. The sample lists more than 45,000 clones; about 90% were seen once. V and J are TRBV5-5 and TRBJ1-2, with D uncertain. This receptor was taken from a man aged 55 to 70 with urothelial cancer. The source material was PBMCs, sampled around atezolizumab (anti-PD-L1) treatment. The CDR3: CASSLEPRSANYGYTF. DNA of the CDR3: TGTGCCAGCAGCTTGGAACCCCGGTCTGCTAACTATGGCTACACCTTC.